This entry lists 20 T cell receptor beta chains sequenced from one sample in a study of blood T cell repertoires in COVID-19. TCRdb keeps only in-frame clones here, not all; method: immunoSEQ multiplex PCR. Among tens of thousands of clones listed, 82% were seen once. Specimen: peripheral blood. The receptors were sampled from a woman aged 55-70 years with acute or convalescent COVID-19.

This clone was recorded once. The V and J genes are TRBV6-6 and TRBJ1-2, with D perhaps TRBD1 (5 bases). Trimming pared 5 bases from V and 7 bases from J, leaving 17 bases between. Germline assignment: CDR1 MNHNY and CDR2 SVGAGI (reference sequence). CDR3 length: 14 amino acids. The CDR3: CASSAQLGGAGYTF. DNA for the CDR3: TGTGCCAGCAGTGCCCAGCTCGGGGGTGCTGGCTACACCTTC.

The rearrangement links TRBV4-2 to TRBJ1-4, with 8 bases identical to TRBD1. The CDR3 loop spans 14 amino acids. Trimming cost V 4 bases and J 4 bases; bases outside gene matches: 2. Germline V gene data show CDR1 as LGHNA and CDR2 as YNFKEQ. CDR3 DNA: TGTGCCAGCAGCCTAGACAGGGGTAATGAAAAACTGTTTTTT. Translating it yields CASSLDRGNEKLFF.

The rearrangement uses TRBV9 and TRBJ1-2, with 9 bases fitting TRBD1. Germline V gene data show CDR1 as SGDLS and CDR2 as YYNGEE. With V trimmed by 3 bases and J by 4 bases, 4 bases remained unmatched. CDR3 size: 14 residues. The CDR3 region has the DNA TGTGCCAGCAGCGGAGGGACAGGGAGCTATGGCTACACCTTC. This codes for CASSGGTGSYGYTF. Full variable domain (outside the CDR3, taken from reference TRBV9 and TRBJ1-2): DSGVTQTPKHLITATGQRVTLRCSPRSGDLSVYWYQQSLDQGLQFLIQYYNGEERAKGNILERFSAQQFPDLHSELNLSSLELGDSALYFCASSGGTGSYGYTFGSGTRLTVV.

The chain combines TRBV3-1 (or the pseudogene TRBV3-2) with TRBJ1-2; D is ambiguous. This CDR3 region has 13 residues. Germline CDR1 and CDR2: LGHDT and YNNKEL (reference sequence). The V end lost 3 bases, the J end lost 8 bases, and 13 bases lay between the germline ends. The CDR3 sequence is CASSHTQSRGYTF. CDR3 bases: TGTGCCAGCAGCCACACCCAGTCCCGCGGCTACACCTTC.

This sequence joins TRBV9 and TRBJ2-5, with D hard to call. CDR3 length: 14 residues. Germline values: CDR1 SGDLS, CDR2 YYNGEE. The germline V and J ends were trimmed by 2 bases and 1 base, with 9 bases remaining between them. CDR3 coding DNA: TGTGCCAGCAGCGTCACCCCCGGCCAAGAGACCCAGTACTTC. Translating it yields CASSVTPGQETQYF.

This chain joins TRBV9 and TRBJ2-1; possibly TRBD2 for D (5 bases). V was clipped by 4 bases and J by 10 bases, with 24 bases between them. The CDR3 extends over 16 amino acids. Germline V gene data show CDR1 as SGDLS and CDR2 as YYNGEE. This chain's CDR3 is CASSQRQAFRSGEQFF. CDR3 DNA: TGTGCCAGCAGCCAGAGGCAAGCCTTCAGGTCGGGGGAGCAGTTCTTC.

V is TRBV5-1 and J is TRBJ2-1, with 12 bases matching TRBD2. The junction had 7 bases not matched to a gene; V was cut back by 0 bases and J by 9 bases. CDR1 SGHRS and CDR2 YFSETQ come from the germline V gene. The CDR3 contains 16 residues. CDR3 sequence: CASSLGPSGGASEQFF. The CDR3 DNA reads as TGCGCCAGCAGCTTGGGCCCTAGCGGGGGGGCCAGTGAGCAGTTCTTC. Based on the CDR3 plus reference TRBV5-1 and TRBJ2-1, the full variable domain is KAGVTQTPRYLIKTRGQQVTLSCSPISGHRSVSWYQQTPGQGLQFLFEYFSETQRNKGNFPGRFSGRQFSNSRSEMNVSTLELGDSALYLCASSLGPSGGASEQFFGPGTRLTVL.

V is TRBV7-2 and J is TRBJ1-6; no clear D gene. CDR3 length: 16 residues. Trimming stripped 1 base from V and 10 bases from J, with 17 bases between. Per the germline V gene, CDR1 is SGHTA and CDR2 is FQGNSA. The CDR3 loop is CASSLESAPLGSPLHF. CDR3 bases: TGTGCCAGCAGCTTAGAGTCAGCACCTCTAGGATCACCCCTCCACTTT.

In DNA form, the CDR3 reads TGCGCCAGCAGCTCCGGACAGGGCGTTAATGAAAAACTGTTTTTT. Residues: CASSSGQGVNEKLFF. The rearrangement links TRBV5-1 to TRBJ1-4; TRBD1 agrees at 8 bases. In germline, CDR1 is SGHRS, CDR2 YFSETQ. The CDR3 is made up of 15 amino acids. V dropped 3 bases and J dropped 4; count of bases not matched to a gene: 5.

The chain employs TRBV18 and TRBJ1-1, with TRBD1 matching 7 bases. CDR1 is KGHSH and CDR2 is LQKENI in the germline V gene. This CDR3 has 17 amino acids. Trimming at V came to 6 bases and at J to 1 base, leaving 14 bases not matched to a gene. CDR3 coding DNA: TGTGCCAGCTCGCCTCCGGGACAGCCGTCAAGGAACACTGAAGCTTTCTTT. This translates into CASSPPGQPSRNTEAFF.

V and J are TRBV5-5 and TRBJ2-2; TRBD1 is a possible D gene (5 bases). Deletions cut 3 bases from V and 6 bases from J, with 18 bases between. This CDR3 is built from 16 residues. CDR1 is SGHKS and CDR2 is YYEKEE in the germline V gene (reference sequence). The CDR3 DNA reads as TGTGCCAGCAGCTCCTCGGGCCTCAGCAGGGCCGGGGAGCTGTTTTTT. Encoded protein: CASSSSGLSRAGELFF. Using reference TRBV5-5 and TRBJ2-2 for the parts outside the CDR3, the full variable domain is DAGVTQSPTHLIKTRGQQVTLRCSPISGHKSVSWYQQVLGQGPQFIFQYYEKEERGRGNFPDRFSARQFPNYSSELNVNALLLGDSALYLCASSSSGLSRAGELFFGEGSRLTVL.

This clone appeared a few times. CDR3 region: CASSSQEGAVNSPLHF. The CDR3 DNA reads as TGCGCCAGCAGCTCCCAAGAGGGGGCAGTGAATTCACCCCTCCACTTT. V is TRBV4-1 and J is TRBJ1-6; 7 bases match TRBD1. This CDR3 is 16 amino acids long. The ends lost 5 bases at V and 7 bases at J; junction bases unmatched: 11. Germline-derived CDR1 and CDR2 are MGHRA and YSYEKL.

The rearrangement links TRBV5-6 to TRBJ2-3; D remains ambiguous. With 2 bases removed from V and 4 bases from J, the gap between germline ends came to 8 bases. The germline V gene has CDR1 SGHDT and CDR2 YYEEEE. The CDR3 covers 13 residues. The chain's CDR3 is CASSFPPADTQYF. CDR3 bases: TGTGCCAGCAGCTTCCCACCGGCAGATACGCAGTATTTT.

The chain uses TRBV12-5 and TRBJ1-5, with D unclear. Trimming shortened V by 6 bases and J by 7 bases, and 13 bases separated the two germline ends. The CDR3 is 13 residues long. Germline V CDR1 and CDR2: LGHNT, FRNRAP. In DNA, the CDR3 is TGTGCTAGTGGAAAGGAGGAAGGACAGCCCCAGCATTTT. The encoded protein is CASGKEEGQPQHF.

In this sample, this clone turned up once. The V call is TRBV6-2 or TRBV6-3, the J call TRBJ1-1; TRBD1 agrees at 10 bases. V shed 5 bases, J shed 2 bases, and the junction held 5 bases outside the gene matches. This CDR3 contains 15 residues. Germline V gives CDR1 MNHEY, CDR2 SVGEGT. As DNA, the CDR3 is TGTGCCAGCAGTAAAAGGACAGGGGGAAACACTGAAGCTTTCTTT. This encodes CASSKRTGGNTEAFF.

The chain couples TRBV6-2 or TRBV6-3 to TRBJ2-7, with TRBD1 identical over 10 bases. The CDR3 length is 15 residues. The trim removed 6 bases at V and 0 bases at J, leaving 5 bases unmatched. Germline lookup yields CDR1 MNHEY and CDR2 SVGEGT. This CDR3 is CASSLTGGSSYEQYF. The CDR3 nucleotides read TGTGCCAGCAGCCTGACAGGGGGCAGCTCCTACGAGCAGTACTTC.

This clone was recorded once. CDR3 nucleotide sequence: TGCGCCAGCAGCCAAGAACAGGGTCTCAGAGCTGAAGCTTTCTTT. It is translated as CASSQEQGLRAEAFF. V gene TRBV4-1 combines with J gene TRBJ1-1, with D maybe TRBD1 (6 bases). The CDR3 spans 15 residues. V lost 0 bases and J 6 bases, leaving 14 bases between the germline ends. Germline assignment: CDR1 MGHRA and CDR2 YSYEKL.

The chain recombines TRBV19 with TRBJ1-2, with a tentative D call TRBD1 (6 bases). CDR1 is LNHDA and CDR2 is SQIVND in the germline V gene (reference sequence). The CDR3 sequence is 14 residues long. V was clipped by 5 bases and J by 5 bases, with 15 bases between them. The CDR3 loop is CASSPHSGVYGYTF. The DNA for the CDR3 is TGTGCCAGTAGTCCCCACTCAGGGGTTTATGGCTACACCTTC.

The chain couples TRBV5-1 to TRBJ2-7, with TRBD2 identical over 14 bases. Germline values: CDR1 SGHRS, CDR2 YFSETQ. V lost 6 bases to trimming and J lost 4 bases; unmatched junction nucleotides: 6. The CDR3 contains 15 residues. For the CDR3, the DNA is TGCGCCAGCACACTGACTAGCGGGGGGGCATACGAGCAGTACTTC. Protein sequence: CASTLTSGGAYEQYF.

J is TRBJ2-3 and V is TRBV5-1, with 10 positions matching TRBD2. Trimming took 0 bases from V and 6 from J; bases not matched to a gene: 10. Germline loops: CDR1 SGHRS, CDR2 YFSETQ. The CDR3 spans 17 residues. The CDR3 DNA follows: TGCGCCAGCAGCTTGGTTAAGCTAGCGGGAGAGGGGGATACGCAGTATTTT. Amino acids: CASSLVKLAGEGDTQYF.